This TCR beta chain derives from a study of read filtering for tumor transcriptome and immune sequencing. V was cut by 2 bases and J by 3 bases, with 14 bases left in between. The germline V gene has CDR1 SGHVS and CDR2 FNYEAQ. The CDR3 covers 15 residues. This library used approximately 370 ng RNA and molecular barcoded adaptors spanning alpha/delta and beta/gamma chains. TCRdb reprocessed the reads with MiXCR, giving one entry per CDR3 protein. The sample includes 90,000 to 95,000 distinct CDR3 sequences, roughly 21% of them seen just once. This clonotype was seen many times. Material: a population of CD138-negative cells sorted from bone marrow. This chain joins TRBV7-6 and TRBJ2-7, with TRBD1 as a possible D gene (6 bases). This sequence originates from a donor aged 40 or over with multiple myeloma. CDR3 nucleotides: TGTGCCAGCAGCTTATCTCCGGGACAACTCTACGAGCAGTACTTC. Translated: CASSLSPGQLYEQYF.